The 4 T cell receptor beta chains below come from one sample, sequenced in a study of radiotherapy plus CTLA-4 blockade in lung cancer. Generated by immunoSEQ multiplex PCR, the TCRdb table keeps only in-frame clones and is missing some. The data contain fewer than 140,000 clones, more than 75% of them seen just once; the ten biggest clones take up roughly 2.3%. Sequenced here: peripheral blood, sampled from a patient treated with radiotherapy plus ipilimumab. The receptors were sampled from a human donor with non-small cell lung cancer that progressed on radiotherapy plus ipilimumab. Some clones in this sample may be carry-over from other donors' samples.

The rearrangement uses TRBV7-3 and TRBJ2-3; 7 nucleotides line up with TRBD2. Trimming took 5 bases from V and 2 from J; bases not matched to a gene: 4. CDR1 and CDR2 from the germline V gene are SGHTA and FQGTGA. The CDR3 is 14 amino acids. Here the CDR3 reads CASSPGRATDTQYF. The CDR3 DNA reads as TGTGCCAGCAGCCCGGGGAGGGCCACAGATACGCAGTATTTT.

The gene calls are TRBV28 and TRBJ1-5; D might be TRBD1 (5 bases). Germline assignment: CDR1 MDHEN and CDR2 SYDVKM. V was cut by 0 bases and J by 2 bases, with 14 bases left in between. The CDR3 runs 17 residues. The CDR3 DNA follows: TGTGCCAGCAGTTTATGGAGGTTCGGGGGGGGCAATCAGCCCCAGCATTTT. Its translation is CASSLWRFGGGNQPQHF.

The chain has TRBV6-6 and TRBJ2-7, with D possibly matching TRBD1 (5 bases). V shed 3 bases and J shed 2 bases, with 11 bases lying between them. The CDR3 is made up of 14 amino acids. Germline V gene sequence: CDR1 MNHNY, CDR2 SVGAGI (reference sequence). The CDR3 region is CASSYLGQTYEQYF. In nucleotides, the CDR3 is TGTGCCAGCAGTTATTTGGGGCAGACCTACGAGCAGTACTTC.

The V gene is TRBV25-1, the J gene TRBJ1-6, with D unresolved. CDR3 length: 16 amino acids. Germline CDR1 reads MGHDK; CDR2 reads SYGVNS. Trimming took off 1 base at V and 0 bases at J, with 7 bases between the two ends. This CDR3 reads CASSESRYSYNSPLHF. The CDR3 DNA follows: TGTGCCAGCAGTGAATCCCGGTACTCCTATAATTCACCCCTCCACTTT. The whole variable domain, filled in from reference TRBV25-1 and TRBJ1-6, reads EADIYQTPRYLVIGTGKKITLECSQTMGHDKMYWYQQDPGMELHLIHYSYGVNSTEKGDLSSESTVSRIRTEHFPLTLESARPSHTSQYLCASSESRYSYNSPLHFGNGTRLTVT.